Below are 24 T cell receptor beta chains sequenced from a single sample in a study of memory CD4+ T cells and cytomegalovirus serostatus. Single viable CD3+CD4+CD8-CD45RO+ cells were sorted as the memory CD4+ T cells. Measured with immunoSEQ multiplex PCR; TCRdb has only the in-frame clones, and not every one. The table records some 46,000 clones, under 85% of them present only once. Specimen: memory CD4+ T cells from blood. Receptors were obtained from an adult in good health and CMV-seronegative.

The CDR3 nucleotides read TGTGCCAGCAGCACGAGACAGGCAAAGTCTGGGGCCAACGTCCTGACTTTC. Translation gives CASSTRQAKSGANVLTF. The gene calls are TRBV13 and TRBJ2-6, with D perhaps TRBD1 (6 bases). The CDR3 runs to 17 residues. Germline CDR1 reads PRHDT; CDR2 reads FYEKMQ (reference sequence). Trimming removed 5 bases at V and 1 base at J, with 15 bases between.

This clone showed up just a few times. The gene calls are TRBV2 and TRBJ2-3, with 10 bases aligning to TRBD2. The CDR3 spans 17 residues. The V and J ends lost 2 bases and 3 bases, in that order; junction bases with no gene match: 8. CDR1 and CDR2 (germline): SNHLY, FYNNEI. The CDR3 DNA is TGTGCCAGCAGTGAACTAGCGGGGGCTAGGCTGACAGATACGCAGTATTTT. Protein product: CASSELAGARLTDTQYF.

The CDR3, as DNA: TGTGCCAGCAAGGCGGAACAGGGAGACGGCGAGCAGTACTTC. Amino acids: CASKAEQGDGEQYF. The V call is TRBV6-1, the J call TRBJ2-7; tentative D call: TRBD1 (6 bases). V lost 7 bases, J lost 6 bases, and 19 bases lay in between. CDR1 MNHNS and CDR2 SASEGT come from the germline V gene. This CDR3 has 14 amino acids.

The chain couples TRBV5-1 to TRBJ2-7; D is possibly TRBD2 (7 bases). In germline, CDR1 is SGHRS, CDR2 YFSETQ. The CDR3 is 14 amino acids. V was trimmed by 1 base and J by 4 bases, leaving 12 bases between them. Here the CDR3 reads CASSLSGGAYEQYF. As DNA, the CDR3 is TGCGCCAGCAGCTTGAGTGGGGGGGCGTACGAGCAGTACTTC.

This sequence joins TRBV11-2 and TRBJ1-2; 7 bases fit TRBD1. Germline V gives CDR1 SGHAT, CDR2 FQNNGV. The CDR3 totals 16 residues. The V gene end was trimmed by 0 bases and the J gene end by 4 bases; junction bases not matched to a gene: 8. The CDR3 DNA is TGTGCCAGCAGCTTAGATCAGGGGGGACGAGGCTATGGCTACACCTTC. It encodes CASSLDQGGRGYGYTF.

This sequence joins TRBV6-1 and TRBJ2-7, with TRBD1 matching over 7 bases. Germline V CDR1 and CDR2: MNHNS, SASEGT. V dropped 1 base and J dropped 0; count of bases not matched to a gene: 6. The CDR3 runs to 16 residues. The CDR3, as DNA: TGTGCCAGCAGTGAAGGGATGGGACAGAGCTCCTACGAGCAGTACTTC. Amino acids: CASSEGMGQSSYEQYF.

This clone was found a few times. The chain employs TRBV2 and TRBJ1-1, with a tentative D call TRBD1 (6 bases). Germline V CDR1 and CDR2: SNHLY, FYNNEI. V lost 0 bases to trimming and J lost 7 bases, with 12 bases between them. The CDR3 contains 14 residues. Here the CDR3 reads CASSEAVTGSEAFF. Here the CDR3 DNA reads TGTGCCAGCAGTGAAGCGGTAACAGGGAGTGAAGCTTTCTTT.

This chain links TRBV19 with TRBJ2-7; D is perhaps TRBD1 or TRBD2 (5 bases each). Germline V gene sequence: CDR1 LNHDA, CDR2 SQIVND (reference sequence). This CDR3 has 12 residues. V was cut by 9 bases and J by 2 bases, with 11 bases left in between. DNA for the CDR3: TGTGCCAGCTACGGGACGCCCTACGAGCAGTACTTC. This codes for CASYGTPYEQYF.

The chain employs TRBV9 and TRBJ2-1; the D gene is possibly TRBD2 (5 bases). The CDR3 is 13 residues long. Between the trimmed V and J ends, which lost 4 bases and 6 bases, there was a span of 11 bases. CDR1 SGDLS and CDR2 YYNGEE come from the germline V gene. The CDR3 is CASSRSVANEQFF. CDR3 DNA: TGTGCCAGCAGCCGTAGCGTAGCCAATGAGCAGTTCTTC. Complete variable domain (other parts from reference TRBV9 and TRBJ2-1): DSGVTQTPKHLITATGQRVTLRCSPRSGDLSVYWYQQSLDQGLQFLIQYYNGEERAKGNILERFSAQQFPDLHSELNLSSLELGDSALYFCASSRSVANEQFFGPGTRLTVL.

The rearrangement joins TRBV11-2 to TRBJ1-6, with D tentatively TRBD1 (6 bases). The germline V gene encodes CDR1 SGHAT and CDR2 FQNNGV. The CDR3 length is 15 residues. V shed 5 bases and J shed 0 bases, with 8 bases lying between them. CDR3 DNA: TGTGCCAGCAGCCCGGACAGCTCCTATAATTCACCCCTCCACTTT. This gives the protein CASSPDSSYNSPLHF. The full variable domain, in which reference TRBV11-2 and TRBJ1-6 provide the parts outside the CDR3, is EAGVAQSPRYKIIEKRQSVAFWCNPISGHATLYWYQQILGQGPKLLIQFQNNGVVDDSQLPKDRFSAERLKGVDSTLKIQPAKLEDSAVYLCASSPDSSYNSPLHFGNGTRLTVT.

The chain has TRBV9 and TRBJ2-7; 7 bases agree with TRBD1. V lost 1 base to trimming and J lost 6 bases; unmatched junction nucleotides: 4. This CDR3 comprises 13 residues. Germline lookup yields CDR1 SGDLS and CDR2 YYNGEE. CDR3 protein: CASSVTGATEQYF. CDR3 DNA: TGTGCCAGCAGCGTAACAGGGGCAACCGAGCAGTACTTC.

This chain links TRBV2 with TRBJ2-5; D gene unclear. The V end lost 5 bases, the J end lost 5 bases, and 3 bases lay between the germline ends. The CDR3 contains 10 residues. Germline V gene sequence: CDR1 SNHLY, CDR2 FYNNEI. DNA of the CDR3: TGTGCCAGCAGTTCGGAGACCCAGTACTTC. Translation gives CASSSETQYF.

The chain recombines TRBV7-8 with TRBJ1-2; tentative D call: TRBD1 (6 bases). The CDR3 is 14 amino acids. Trimming took 3 bases from V and 4 from J, leaving 12 bases between them. The germline V gene has CDR1 SGHVS and CDR2 FQNEAQ. As DNA, the CDR3 is TGTGCCAGCAGCTTTCAGGGGCTAGGCTATGGCTACACCTTC. It specifies CASSFQGLGYGYTF.

The chain carries TRBV5-1 and TRBJ1-2; weak D call: TRBD1 (5 bases). The V and J ends lost 4 bases and 5 bases respectively, with 15 bases between them. CDR1 is SGHRS and CDR2 is YFSETQ in the germline V gene. CDR3 size: 14 residues. CDR3 region: CASSTSGTGYGYTF. CDR3 DNA sequence: TGCGCCAGCAGCACGTCAGGGACTGGGTATGGCTACACCTTC.

The rearrangement uses TRBV5-8 and TRBJ2-7; 7 bases agree with TRBD1. CDR1 and CDR2 from the germline V gene are SGHTS and YDEGEE. Germline trimming cut 4 bases from V and 2 bases from J; bases unmatched to any gene: 12. The CDR3 is 16 residues long. The CDR3 reads CASSPLPDRRTYEQYF. CDR3 bases: TGTGCCAGCAGCCCTCTACCGGACAGGCGAACCTACGAGCAGTACTTC.

This rearrangement joins TRBV7-2 to TRBJ1-1; tentative D call: TRBD1 (6 bases). With 6 bases removed from V and 3 bases from J, the gap between germline ends came to 14 bases. Looked up from germline, CDR1 is SGHTA and CDR2 is FQGNSA. The CDR3 is 14 residues long. Written as DNA, the CDR3 is TGTGCCAGCAGGCACGGGACAAGTGACACTGAAGCTTTCTTT. This encodes CASRHGTSDTEAFF.

This clone has a single count. V and J are TRBV6-1 and TRBJ2-5, with 7 bases fitting TRBD2. Germline CDR1 and CDR2: MNHNS and SASEGT. The CDR3 is 14 amino acids. V shed 6 bases, J shed 3 bases, and the junction held 7 bases outside the gene matches. The CDR3 sequence: CASSSGGTKETQYF. The CDR3 DNA reads as TGTGCCAGCAGCTCCGGAGGGACTAAAGAGACCCAGTACTTC.

The DNA of the CDR3 is TGTGCCAGCAGCCAAGTCAGGGGGTCAAACACTGAAGCTTTCTTT. Its protein is CASSQVRGSNTEAFF. The rearrangement joins TRBV4-2 to TRBJ1-1, with 7 bases that match TRBD1. With 1 base clipped from V and 2 bases from J, the junction kept 4 bases outside the gene matches. The CDR3 loop spans 15 amino acids. From germline, CDR1 is LGHNA and CDR2 YNFKEQ.

The chain couples TRBV5-6 to TRBJ2-5, with D possibly matching TRBD2 (7 bases). The length of the CDR3 is 14 residues. The V and J ends lost 3 bases and 4 bases respectively, with 13 bases between them. Germline assignment: CDR1 SGHDT and CDR2 YYEEEE. CDR3 coding DNA: TGTGCCAGCAGCTCCGGGGGGCCGGGAGAGACCCAGTACTTC. Amino acids: CASSSGGPGETQYF.

The genes are TRBV7-6 and TRBJ1-1; D not resolved. The V end was cut by 5 bases, the J end by 1 base, with 8 bases between. The CDR3 is 13 amino acids. CDR1 is SGHVS, CDR2 FNYEAQ, per germline. The CDR3 DNA follows: TGTGCCAGCAGCCAGACGACGAACACTGAAGCTTTCTTT. Amino acid sequence: CASSQTTNTEAFF.

The chain couples TRBV2 to TRBJ1-2; D is unclear. Trimming shortened V by 0 bases and J by 8 bases, and 19 bases separated the two germline ends. The germline V gene encodes CDR1 SNHLY and CDR2 FYNNEI. The CDR3 totals 16 residues. The chain's CDR3 is CASSEAGRVGSAGYTF. CDR3 DNA: TGTGCCAGCAGTGAAGCGGGGAGGGTCGGGTCAGCCGGCTACACCTTC.

The chain recombines TRBV7-3 with TRBJ1-1, with D maybe TRBD1 (6 bases). Trimming pared 6 bases from V and 1 base from J, leaving 15 bases between. CDR1 is SGHTA, CDR2 FQGTGA, per germline. CDR3 length equals 15 residues. CDR3 amino acids: CASRRGQTQNTEAFF. CDR3 sequence (DNA): TGTGCCAGCAGGCGAGGACAGACACAGAACACTGAAGCTTTCTTT.

The chain links TRBV11-3 to TRBJ2-1, with D perhaps TRBD2 (5 bases). This CDR3 is built from 15 residues. V lost 0 bases and J lost 3, with 9 bases in between. Germline values: CDR1 SGHNT, CDR2 YENEEA. CDR3 DNA: TGTGCCAGCAGCTTAGACTCGGCGGGCTACAATGAGCAGTTCTTC. Translated: CASSLDSAGYNEQFF.

This clone came up once. CDR3 region: CASSLVTYEQYF. The CDR3 DNA is TGTGCCAGCAGCTTGGTCACCTACGAGCAGTACTTC. The chain employs TRBV7-2 and TRBJ2-7; D gene unclear. Trimming shortened V by 3 bases and J by 2 bases, and 5 bases separated the two germline ends. Germline CDR1 is SGHTA and CDR2 is FQGNSA. This CDR3 contains 12 residues.